The sequence of this T cell receptor beta chain was determined in a study of human T cells and chemical hapten exposure. As to time point: patch test 1, 2 weeks after DPC sensitization. Treatment: therapeutic diphenylcyclopropenone sensitization with weekly scalp DPC. TCRdb re-derived calls from the RACE reads in MiXCR, one entry per CDR3 protein. The sample yields some 380,000 distinct CDR3 sequences, 4.8% seen once. Trimming cost V 3 bases and J 3 bases, with 15 bases left between them. The CDR3 is made up of 15 amino acids. Germline CDR1 reads KGHSH; CDR2 reads LQKENI. The receptor's source is a woman aged 45-60 years with alopecia areata. Some clones in this sample may be carry-over from other donors' samples. Sample: whole blood, taken in connection with sensitization to the hapten diphenylcyclopropenone (DPC). The chain joins TRBV18 to TRBJ2-7, with a possible D match to TRBD2 (7 bases). In DNA, the CDR3 is TGTGCCAGCTCACCGGGGGCGGGAGCCGTCTACGAGCAGTACTTC. This encodes CASSPGAGAVYEQYF.